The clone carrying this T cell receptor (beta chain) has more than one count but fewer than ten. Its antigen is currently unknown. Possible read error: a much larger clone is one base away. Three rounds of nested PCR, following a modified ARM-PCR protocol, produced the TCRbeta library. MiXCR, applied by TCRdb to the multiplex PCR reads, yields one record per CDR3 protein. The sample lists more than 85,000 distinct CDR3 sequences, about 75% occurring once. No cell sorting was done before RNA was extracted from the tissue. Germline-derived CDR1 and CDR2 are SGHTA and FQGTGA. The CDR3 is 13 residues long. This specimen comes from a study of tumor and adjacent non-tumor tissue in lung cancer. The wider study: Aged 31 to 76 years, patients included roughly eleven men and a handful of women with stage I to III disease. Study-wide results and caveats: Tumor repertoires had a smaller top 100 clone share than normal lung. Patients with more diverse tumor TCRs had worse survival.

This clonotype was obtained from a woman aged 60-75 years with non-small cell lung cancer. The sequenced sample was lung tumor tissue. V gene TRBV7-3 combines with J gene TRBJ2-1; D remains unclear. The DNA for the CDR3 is TGTACCAGCAGCTTAACAGCCTACAATGAGCAGTTCTTC. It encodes CTSSLTAYNEQFF. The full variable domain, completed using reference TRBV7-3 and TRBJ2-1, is GAGVSQTPSNKVTEKGKYVELRCDPISGHTALYWYRQSLGQGPEFLIYFQGTGAADDSGLPNDRFFAVRPEGSVSTLKIQRTERGDSAVYLCTSSLTAYNEQFFGPGTRLTVL.